The 5 T cell receptor beta chains below all came from one sample that was sequenced in a study of blood T cell repertoires in COVID-19. The assay was immunoSEQ multiplex PCR, and TCRdb's table has in-frame clones only and misses some. Among about 200,000 clones listed, about 90% were seen once. The source material was PBMCs or T cells enriched from blood (not recorded which). These receptors were obtained from a woman younger than 35 who had recovered from COVID-19.

The chain is built from TRBV4-1 and TRBJ2-2, with 11 bases lining up with TRBD2. CDR3 length: 17 residues. The germline gives CDR1 MGHRA, CDR2 YSYEKL. The junction had 7 bases not matched to a gene; V was cut back by 0 bases and J by 7 bases. The CDR3 loop is CASSQETTSGARGELFF. The CDR3 region has the DNA TGCGCCAGCAGCCAAGAAACGACTAGCGGGGCGCGCGGGGAGCTGTTTTTT.

The rearrangement joins TRBV4-1 to TRBJ2-7, with TRBD1 as a possible D gene (7 bases). The CDR3 has 16 residues. The germline CDR1 and CDR2 sequences are MGHRA and YSYEKL. V was shortened by 0 bases and J by 4 bases, with 16 bases between the two germline ends. This CDR3 is CASSQDQGGGPYEQYF. The CDR3 DNA sequence: TGCGCCAGCAGCCAAGATCAGGGGGGTGGGCCATACGAGCAGTACTTC.

V and J are TRBV20-1 and TRBJ2-7; unclear D gene. This CDR3 comprises 13 residues. Germline-derived CDR1 and CDR2 are DFQATT and SNEGSKA (reference sequence). V lost 3 bases and J lost 2, with 11 bases in between. The chain's CDR3 is CSASLRSPYEQYF. The CDR3 DNA sequence: TGCAGTGCTAGTTTACGGTCCCCCTACGAGCAGTACTTC.

This chain uses TRBV3-1 (or the pseudogene TRBV3-2) with TRBJ1-1; the match to TRBD1 covers 7 bases. J gave up 3 bases and V 3 bases, and 4 bases lay outside the gene matches. The CDR3 runs 14 residues. The germline gives CDR1 LGHDT, CDR2 YNNKEL (reference sequence). The CDR3 nucleotides read TGTGCCAGCAGCCACCACGACAGGGACACTGAAGCTTTCTTT. It translates to CASSHHDRDTEAFF.

V and J are TRBV12-3 or TRBV12-4 and TRBJ2-5; D not resolved. The V and J ends lost 2 bases and 1 base respectively, with 5 bases between them. The CDR3 covers 13 residues. The CDR3 nucleotides are TGTGCCAGCAGTTTATTCAGCCAAGAGACCCAGTACTTC. Its translation is CASSLFSQETQYF.